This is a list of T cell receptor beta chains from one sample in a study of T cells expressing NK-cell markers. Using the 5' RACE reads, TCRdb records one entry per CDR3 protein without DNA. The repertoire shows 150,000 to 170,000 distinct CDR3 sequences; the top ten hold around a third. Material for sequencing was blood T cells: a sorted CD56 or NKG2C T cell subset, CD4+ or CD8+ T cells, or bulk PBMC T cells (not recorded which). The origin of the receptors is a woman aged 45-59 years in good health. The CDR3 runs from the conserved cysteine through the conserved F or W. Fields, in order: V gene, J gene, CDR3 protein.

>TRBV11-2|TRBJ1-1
CASSSGADTEAFF
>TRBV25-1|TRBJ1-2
CASSETSYWGYTF
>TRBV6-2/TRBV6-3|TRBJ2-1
CASRAQGAQRNEQFF
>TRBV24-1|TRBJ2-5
CATSDFRTSGNQETQYF
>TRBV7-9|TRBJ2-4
CASSHPGGLAKNIQYF
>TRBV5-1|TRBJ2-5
CASSPLNEETQYF
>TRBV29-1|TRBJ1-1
CSVVGATEAFF
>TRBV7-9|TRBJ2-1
CASSPGLAKQFF
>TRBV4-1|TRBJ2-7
CASSQEKREVVEQYF
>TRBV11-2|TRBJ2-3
CASSSLAGGPVTQYF
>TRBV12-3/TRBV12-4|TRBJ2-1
CASSFWGLAGGPSYNEQFF
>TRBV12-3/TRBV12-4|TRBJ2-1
CASRGGRGNEQFF
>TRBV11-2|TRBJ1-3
CASSLEDGSSGNTIYF
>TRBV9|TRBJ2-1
CASSVVGLAGSEQFF
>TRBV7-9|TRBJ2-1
CASSIGTRYGNEQFF
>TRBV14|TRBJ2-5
CASSQEGIRSQETQYF
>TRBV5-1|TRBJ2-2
CASSTSQGGTGELFF
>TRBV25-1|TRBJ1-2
CASSEEQNYGYTF
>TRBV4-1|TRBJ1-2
CASSQEGSGSGGYTF
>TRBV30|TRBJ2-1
CAWIGTNEQFF
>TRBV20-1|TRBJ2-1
CSARDGAEQFF
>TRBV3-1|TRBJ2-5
CASSQDLPGNYQETQYF
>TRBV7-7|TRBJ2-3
CASSLEGRGEMGREDTDTQYF
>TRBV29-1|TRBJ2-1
CSVALPAGALNEQFF
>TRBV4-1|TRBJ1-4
CASSQRTGREKLFF
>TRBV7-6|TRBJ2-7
CASSSAWGPPNHEQYF
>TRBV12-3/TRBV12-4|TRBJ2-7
CASSFMGQGPEQYF
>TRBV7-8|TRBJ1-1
CASSLEGFSEAFF
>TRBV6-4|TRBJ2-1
CASSDRGQIYNEQFF
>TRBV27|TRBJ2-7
CASSFGLSGDEQYF
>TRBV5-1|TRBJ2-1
CASSPGQGRTEQFF
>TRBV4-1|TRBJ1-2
CASSENRANYGYTF
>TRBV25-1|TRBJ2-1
CASSERDGTPSNEQFF
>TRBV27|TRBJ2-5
CASSLLTGLETQYF
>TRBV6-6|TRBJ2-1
CASSYRREWGYNEQFF
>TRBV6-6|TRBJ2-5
CASSYSGLAQETQYF
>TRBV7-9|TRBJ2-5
CASSPVGGYSLQYF
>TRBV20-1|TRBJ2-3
CSARMAGSADTQYF
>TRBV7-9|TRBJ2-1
CASSRTSADNEQFF
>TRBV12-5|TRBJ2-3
CASDAVPGLTDTQYF
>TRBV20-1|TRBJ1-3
CSALTGGNTIYF
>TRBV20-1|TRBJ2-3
CSASGLAGVPTDTQYF
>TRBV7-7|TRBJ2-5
CASSLAFGDQETQYF
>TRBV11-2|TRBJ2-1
CASSLGGVAGGPYNEQFF
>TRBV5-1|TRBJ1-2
CASSLHPNYGYTF
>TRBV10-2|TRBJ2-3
CASSESSGLADTQYF
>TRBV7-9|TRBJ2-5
CASSAGLEETQYF
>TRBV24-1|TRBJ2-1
CATSDVSSYNEQFF
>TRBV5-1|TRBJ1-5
CASSLGAGARFVSQPQHF
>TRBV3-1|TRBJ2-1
CASKGPLRYEQFF
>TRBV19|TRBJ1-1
CASSIAAGRQNEAFF
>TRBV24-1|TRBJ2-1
CATSDLAVVNEQFF
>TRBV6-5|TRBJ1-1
CASSSGSGAFF